The source of this T cell receptor (beta chain) is a study of T cells in Graves' hyperthyroidism and ophthalmopathy. Study results and caveats: Ophthalmopathy onset followed model prediction by a median approximately six months.

The CDR3 is 14 amino acids. CDR1 SQVTM and CDR2 ANQGSEA come from the germline V gene. The ends lost 3 bases at V and 0 bases at J; junction bases unmatched: 2. Comments on this clonotype: Its specificity is unknown.

Amplified TCR beta CDR3 regions came from RNA transcripts. The HTBI primer set drove a first-round RT-PCR of the TCR CDR3. TCRdb independently ran MiXCR on the multiplex PCR reads; one entry per CDR3 protein. The sample lists some 460,000 distinct CDR3 sequences, 15% to 19% occurring once. A lack of ophthalmopathy progression within 18 months defined stable Graves' hyperthyroidism. This TCR derives from a woman between 18 and 29 years old with Graves' hyperthyroidism. Source material: blood. The J gene is TRBJ2-3, the V gene TRBV29-1; TRBD1 matches at 8 bases. In nucleotides, the CDR3 is TGCAGCGTTGATGACAGGGGAAGCACAGATACGCAGTATTTT. This sequence encodes CSVDDRGSTDTQYF.